What follows are 24 T cell receptor beta chains derived from one specimen sequenced in a study of T cell responses to AZD1222 COVID-19 vaccine. TCRdb's copy holds only in-frame clones and misses some; the assay was immunoSEQ multiplex PCR. The repertoire holds about 86,000 clones, with roughly 90% as singletons. The source material was peripheral blood, sampled on day 0 of AZD1222 vaccination. Every receptor here comes from an adult in good health.

The chain uses TRBV2 and TRBJ2-7; TRBD2 is a possible D gene (5 bases). With 4 bases removed from V and 1 base from J, the gap between germline ends came to 17 bases. CDR1 is SNHLY, CDR2 FYNNEI, per germline. The length of the CDR3 is 16 residues. The CDR3 nucleotides are TGTGCCAGCAGTGTGTCGGGGTCTAGGGAATCCTACGAGCAGTACTTC. Encoded protein: CASSVSGSRESYEQYF. The full variable domain, with the rest looked up from reference TRBV2 and TRBJ2-7, is EPEVTQTPSHQVTQMGQEVILRCVPISNHLYFYWYRQILGQKVEFLVSFYNNEISEKSEIFDDQFSVERPDGSNFTLKIRSTKLEDSAMYFCASSVSGSRESYEQYFGPGTRLTVT.

The chain combines TRBV28 with TRBJ2-2; D is unclear. Germline V lookup: CDR1 MDHEN, CDR2 SYDVKM. CDR3 size: 14 residues. V lost 8 bases, J lost 6 bases, and 16 bases lay in between. The CDR3 is CASQRAGSPGELFF. The CDR3 region has the DNA TGTGCCAGCCAACGGGCAGGCAGCCCCGGGGAGCTGTTTTTT. Drawing the rest from reference TRBV28 and TRBJ2-2, the complete variable domain is DVKVTQSSRYLVKRTGEKVFLECVQDMDHENMFWYRQDPGLGLRLIYFSYDVKMKEKGDIPEGYSVSREKKERFSLILESASTNQTSMYLCASQRAGSPGELFFGEGSRLTVL.

The chain recombines TRBV5-1 with TRBJ2-3, with D maybe TRBD2 (6 bases). This CDR3 contains 17 residues. Germline-derived CDR1 and CDR2 are SGHRS and YFSETQ. The V end lost 0 bases, the J end lost 2 bases, and 16 bases lay between the germline ends. The CDR3 nucleotides read TGCGCCAGCAGCTTGGGATTTGGAGGGACCAACACAGATACGCAGTATTTT. Translating gives CASSLGFGGTNTDTQYF.

This chain uses TRBV5-1 with TRBJ2-2; 10 nucleotides align to TRBD2. Germline CDR1 SGHRS, CDR2 YFSETQ. CDR3 length: 16 amino acids. Unmatched junction bases numbered 8, after V lost 4 bases and J lost 5 bases. The CDR3 here is CASSPAGSGRTGELFF. The CDR3 bases are TGCGCCAGCAGCCCGGCGGGTAGCGGGAGGACCGGGGAGCTGTTTTTT.

The rearrangement links TRBV28 to TRBJ2-7, with a weak D call TRBD1 (5 bases). Trimming removed 4 bases from V and 5 bases from J, with 15 bases in between. CDR3 length: 14 amino acids. The germline V gene encodes CDR1 MDHEN and CDR2 SYDVKM. The CDR3: CASSSHNPGNEQYF. In DNA form, the CDR3 reads TGTGCCAGCAGTTCTCACAACCCAGGGAACGAGCAGTACTTC. The full variable domain, its missing parts supplied by reference TRBV28 and TRBJ2-7, is DVKVTQSSRYLVKRTGEKVFLECVQDMDHENMFWYRQDPGLGLRLIYFSYDVKMKEKGDIPEGYSVSREKKERFSLILESASTNQTSMYLCASSSHNPGNEQYFGPGTRLTVT.

The chain employs TRBV28 and TRBJ2-1, with a possible D match to TRBD2 (6 bases). The germline V gene has CDR1 MDHEN and CDR2 SYDVKM. The CDR3 is made up of 13 amino acids. The ends were cut back, 3 bases at V and 10 bases at J, with 13 bases in the middle. CDR3 nucleotide sequence: TGTGCCAGCAGTTTTACGGCAAGCGGGGAGCAGTTCTTC. It codes for CASSFTASGEQFF.

V gene TRBV11-2 combines with J gene TRBJ1-1; D gene ambiguous. CDR1 is SGHAT and CDR2 is FQNNGV in the germline V gene. V was clipped by 5 bases and J by 1 base, with 8 bases between them. This CDR3 spans 13 amino acids. The CDR3 DNA follows: TGTGCCAGCAGCAGACCACGGAACACTGAAGCTTTCTTT. Translated: CASSRPRNTEAFF.

The rearrangement joins TRBV9 to TRBJ2-7; D might be TRBD1 (6 bases). V was pared by 3 bases and J by 6 bases, with 10 bases between. The V gene's germline CDR1 is SGDLS and CDR2 YYNGEE. This CDR3 is 12 amino acids long. CDR3 DNA sequence: TGTGCCAGCAGCGGTACAGGGACCGAGCAGTACTTC. Translating gives CASSGTGTEQYF. Filled out from reference TRBV9 and TRBJ2-7, the complete variable domain reads DSGVTQTPKHLITATGQRVTLRCSPRSGDLSVYWYQQSLDQGLQFLIQYYNGEERAKGNILERFSAQQFPDLHSELNLSSLELGDSALYFCASSGTGTEQYFGPGTRLTVT.

The chain employs TRBV28 and TRBJ1-1, with D unclear. V was pared by 6 bases and J by 4 bases, with 9 bases between. The germline V gene encodes CDR1 MDHEN and CDR2 SYDVKM. There are 12 residues in the CDR3. CDR3 loop: CASSPSSTEAFF. The CDR3 coding sequence is TGTGCCAGCAGCCCGAGTAGCACTGAAGCTTTCTTT.

J is TRBJ2-2 and V is TRBV3-1 (or the pseudogene TRBV3-2), with D perhaps being TRBD1 or TRBD2 (6 bases each). This CDR3 is built from 15 residues. CDR1 and CDR2 from the germline V gene are LGHDT and YNNKEL (reference sequence). Trimming stripped 5 bases from V and 5 bases from J, with 15 bases between. CDR3 sequence reads: CASSTWGARTGELFF. The CDR3 nucleotides are TGTGCCAGCAGCACTTGGGGGGCGCGGACCGGGGAGCTGTTTTTT.

The V and J genes are TRBV7-2 and TRBJ2-7; either TRBD1 or TRBD2 may fit D (5 bases each). The ends were cut back, 5 bases at V and 6 bases at J, with 14 bases in the middle. CDR1 and CDR2 from the germline V gene are SGHTA and FQGNSA. The CDR3 sequence is 13 residues long. DNA for the CDR3: TGTGCCAGCAGCCAACTTGCCGGGGCCGAGCAGTACTTC. This codes for CASSQLAGAEQYF.

V and J are TRBV24-1 and TRBJ2-1, with 7 bases lining up with TRBD1. V was pared by 4 bases and J by 7 bases, with 6 bases of the junction left unmatched. Germline CDR1 reads KGHDR; CDR2 reads SFDVKD. The CDR3 has 14 residues. DNA for the CDR3: TGTGCCACCAGTGACCTGGGACAGAGAAATGAGCAGTTCTTC. It is translated as CATSDLGQRNEQFF.

The chain recombines TRBV7-9 with TRBJ1-6, with D tentatively TRBD1 (6 bases). This CDR3 contains 16 residues. Trimming shortened V by 5 bases and J by 9 bases, and 20 bases separated the two germline ends. The V gene's germline CDR1 is SEHNR and CDR2 FQNEAQ (reference sequence). The CDR3 reads CASSTYDTGSGSPLHF. The CDR3 DNA sequence: TGTGCCAGCAGCACATATGACACAGGGTCAGGTTCACCCCTCCACTTT.

The CDR3 reads CASTLGNSNQPQHF. In DNA form, the CDR3 reads TGTGCCAGCACTCTGGGGAATAGCAATCAGCCCCAGCATTTT. V is TRBV2 and J is TRBJ1-5, with unresolved D. There are 14 residues in the CDR3. Trimming stripped 7 bases from V and 0 bases from J, with 10 bases between. Germline loops: CDR1 SNHLY, CDR2 FYNNEI.

The V and J genes are TRBV18 and TRBJ1-1; D is uncertain. Trimming removed 4 bases at V and 0 bases at J, with 6 bases between. The CDR3 totals 13 residues. Germline CDR1 is KGHSH and CDR2 is LQKENI. CDR3 DNA: TGTGCCAGCTCACTACAGATGAACACTGAAGCTTTCTTT. The encoded protein is CASSLQMNTEAFF.

CDR3 coding DNA: TGTGCCAGCAGCTTGTCCACACGATCTCAGCCCCAGCATTTT. It specifies CASSLSTRSQPQHF. This chain links TRBV5-6 with TRBJ1-5; no reliable D call. The CDR3 extends over 14 amino acids. Looked up from germline, CDR1 is SGHDT and CDR2 is YYEEEE. V was trimmed by 1 base and J by 6 bases, leaving 11 bases between them.

The chain has TRBV4-1 and TRBJ1-5; the match to TRBD1 covers 11 bases. J lost 6 bases, V lost 1 base, and 8 bases had no gene match. CDR3 length: 17 residues. Germline lookup yields CDR1 MGHRA and CDR2 YSYEKL. CDR3 nucleotides: TGCGCCAGCAGCCAAGCAGGGGGACAGGGGGTTTCTCAGCCCCAGCATTTT. Encoded protein: CASSQAGGQGVSQPQHF.

The chain has TRBV5-1 and TRBJ2-3; D may be TRBD1 or TRBD2 (5 bases each). The CDR3 loop spans 14 amino acids. The ends were cut back, 1 base at V and 6 bases at J, with 12 bases in the middle. Germline CDR1 is SGHRS and CDR2 is YFSETQ. The CDR3 region is CASSLRGWDDTQYF. CDR3 sequence (DNA): TGCGCCAGCAGCTTGAGAGGGTGGGACGATACGCAGTATTTT.

This rearrangement joins TRBV11-3 to TRBJ1-1; D is uncertain. The V gene lost 3 bases and the J gene lost 5 bases, with 10 bases spanning the gap. This CDR3 has 13 amino acids. From germline, CDR1 is SGHNT and CDR2 YENEEA. CDR3 in DNA: TGTGCCAGCAGCTTTGGGGAAGGGACTGAAGCTTTCTTT. The encoded protein is CASSFGEGTEAFF.

This sequence joins TRBV28 and TRBJ2-1; D is tentatively TRBD1 or TRBD2 (6 bases each). The CDR3 covers 15 residues. V lost 3 bases, J lost 4 bases, and 13 bases lay in between. Germline V gene data show CDR1 as MDHEN and CDR2 as SYDVKM. CDR3 DNA: TGTGCCAGCAGTTTTCGGCGGGGACAATACAATGAGCAGTTCTTC. This translates into CASSFRRGQYNEQFF.

This chain connects TRBV5-6 to TRBJ2-4; D call uncertain. CDR3 length: 15 amino acids. Germline V lookup: CDR1 SGHDT, CDR2 YYEEEE. V was pared by 2 bases and J by 0 bases, with 9 bases between. The CDR3 region is CASSLKGLAKNIQYF. In nucleotides, the CDR3 is TGTGCCAGCAGCTTAAAGGGCCTAGCCAAAAACATTCAGTACTTC.

The chain carries TRBV9 and TRBJ2-2; D may be TRBD1 (6 bases). Trimming pared 4 bases from V and 5 bases from J, leaving 15 bases between. CDR1 is SGDLS and CDR2 is YYNGEE in the germline V gene. The CDR3 spans 15 residues. The CDR3: CASSTAGTTTGELFF. CDR3 nucleotide sequence: TGTGCCAGCAGCACAGCCGGGACAACTACCGGGGAGCTGTTTTTT.

The count of this clone is one. This chain joins TRBV2 and TRBJ1-5; D might be TRBD1 (5 bases). The length of the CDR3 is 15 residues. Trimming removed 1 base at V and 5 bases at J, with 12 bases between. The germline V gene has CDR1 SNHLY and CDR2 FYNNEI. CDR3 sequence reads: CASSEVRRGYQPQHF. CDR3 DNA sequence: TGTGCCAGCAGTGAAGTAAGGCGGGGGTATCAGCCCCAGCATTTT.

This CDR3 is CASSLRGPAFF. In DNA, the CDR3 is TGTGCCAGCAGTCTAAGGGGACCAGCTTTCTTT. V usage is TRBV6-5 and J usage is TRBJ1-1; the D gene is possibly TRBD1 (5 bases). Trimming removed 5 bases at V and 10 bases at J, with 11 bases between. The CDR3 sequence is 11 residues long. Germline CDR1 is MNHEY and CDR2 is SVGAGI.